Presented here are 26 T cell receptor beta chains from one specimen sequenced in a study of T cell clonotyping in hematopoietic cell transplantation. Clones were sequenced by immunoSEQ multiplex PCR, and TCRdb holds only the in-frame ones, with some missing. This table holds 40,000 to 55,000 clones, 90% to 95% found once. Input material: peripheral blood mononuclear cells. Receptors were obtained from a woman between 45 and 60 years old in good health. Some clones in this sample may be carry-over from other donors' samples.

The CDR3: CASSEERINEKLFF. CDR3 nucleotide sequence: TGTGCCAGCAGTGAAGAGCGGATAAATGAAAAACTGTTTTTT. The V gene is TRBV2, the J gene TRBJ1-4; D is ambiguous. The V and J ends lost 1 base and 5 bases respectively, with 8 bases between them. CDR1 is SNHLY, CDR2 FYNNEI, per germline. The CDR3 is 14 amino acids.

J is TRBJ1-6 and V is TRBV5-1; 10 bases match TRBD1. The trim removed 5 bases at V and 7 bases at J, leaving 9 bases unmatched. Germline-derived CDR1 and CDR2 are SGHRS and YFSETQ. This CDR3 spans 16 amino acids. The CDR3 coding sequence is TGCGCCAGCAGGGCCGGGACAGGGGACGGGAATTCACCCCTCCACTTT. It codes for CASRAGTGDGNSPLHF.

This chain uses TRBV4-3 with TRBJ1-2, with 7 bases fitting TRBD1. The ends lost 3 bases at V and 11 bases at J; junction bases unmatched: 12. The CDR3 has 14 amino acids. Per the germline V gene, CDR1 is LGHNA and CDR2 is YSLEER. This CDR3 reads CASSQGTVPKGYTF. The CDR3 coding sequence is TGCGCCAGCAGCCAGGGGACAGTTCCGAAGGGGTACACCTTC.

This chain connects TRBV4-1 to TRBJ1-3; the D gene is possibly TRBD1 (5 bases). Germline V gene sequence: CDR1 MGHRA, CDR2 YSYEKL. This CDR3 contains 17 residues. Trimming shortened V by 0 bases and J by 4 bases, and 16 bases separated the two germline ends. CDR3 bases: TGCGCCAGCAGCCAAGAGACGGTTACGGGGGTCGGAAACACCATATATTTT. Translated: CASSQETVTGVGNTIYF.

The rearrangement links TRBV28 to TRBJ1-2; TRBD1 aligns across 8 bases. This CDR3 comprises 14 residues. The V segment lost 10 bases and the J segment 8 bases; nucleotides outside the gene matches: 15. Germline V gene sequence: CDR1 MDHEN, CDR2 SYDVKM. CDR3: CATRGTGKQEGYTF. The CDR3 nucleotides read TGTGCCACCAGGGGGACAGGAAAACAGGAAGGCTACACCTTC.

This clone was observed once. The chain has TRBV30 and TRBJ2-7, with TRBD2 as a possible D gene (6 bases). Trimming pared 0 bases from V and 2 bases from J, leaving 17 bases between. This CDR3 spans 16 amino acids. The germline gives CDR1 GTSNPN, CDR2 SVGIG (reference sequence). The CDR3 DNA sequence: TGTGCCTGGAGTGTACTGCGGGGCAGGAGGGCCTACGAGCAGTACTTC. It yields the protein CAWSVLRGRRAYEQYF.

The CDR3 region is CASCAQGQNEKLFF. The DNA for the CDR3 is TGCGCCAGCTGTGCACAGGGACAGAATGAAAAACTGTTTTTT. The chain uses TRBV5-1 and TRBJ1-4, with TRBD1 matching 7 bases. The CDR3 totals 14 residues. V shed 7 bases and J 5 bases; nucleotides not matched to a gene: 8. Germline lookup yields CDR1 SGHRS and CDR2 YFSETQ.

The genes are TRBV18 and TRBJ2-3; TRBD2 might be the D (6 bases). Germline CDR1 reads KGHSH; CDR2 reads LQKENI. V was clipped by 8 bases and J by 1 base, with 19 bases between them. The CDR3 consists of 16 residues. CDR3 sequence: CASARSGSSGTDTQYF. The CDR3 nucleotides read TGTGCCAGCGCCAGAAGCGGGTCCTCTGGCACAGATACGCAGTATTTT.

The V call is TRBV4-2, the J call TRBJ1-2; TRBD1 matches 12 bases. The V and J ends lost 0 bases and 7 bases, in that order; junction bases with no gene match: 6. Germline V lookup: CDR1 LGHNA, CDR2 YNFKEQ. The CDR3 spans 16 residues. The CDR3 nucleotides are TGTGCCAGCAGCCAAGATCAGGGACAGGGGGCGCGTGGCTACACCTTC. Protein sequence: CASSQDQGQGARGYTF.

The chain is built from TRBV5-6 and TRBJ1-2, with TRBD1 identical over 10 bases. Trimming at V came to 2 bases and at J to 3 bases, leaving 4 bases not matched to a gene. CDR1 and CDR2 (germline): SGHDT, YYEEEE. The CDR3 spans 15 residues. CDR3 coding DNA: TGTGCCAGCAGCTTAGGGACAGGGGTGCACTATGGCTACACCTTC. Its protein is CASSLGTGVHYGYTF.

The chain has TRBV29-1 and TRBJ2-7; 7 bases line up with TRBD1. The V gene end was trimmed by 3 bases and the J gene end by 0 bases; junction bases not matched to a gene: 2. Germline V CDR1 and CDR2: SQVTM, ANQGSEA. This CDR3 contains 13 residues. The CDR3 is CSVETGSSYEQYF. The CDR3 coding sequence is TGCAGCGTTGAGACAGGGAGCTCCTACGAGCAGTACTTC.

V gene TRBV7-2 combines with J gene TRBJ1-6; TRBD1 matches at 8 bases. CDR3 length: 16 residues. Germline loops: CDR1 SGHTA, CDR2 FQGNSA. V trimming: 5 bases; J trimming: 7 bases; junction bases outside the gene matches: 10. The CDR3 is CASSLSGQVQNSPLHF. CDR3 bases: TGTGCCAGCAGCCTATCGGGACAGGTCCAAAATTCACCCCTCCACTTT.

The gene calls are TRBV5-1 and TRBJ1-2, with D maybe TRBD1 (5 bases). Between the trimmed V and J ends, which lost 0 bases and 2 bases, there was a span of 5 bases. The CDR3 has 13 amino acids. Germline CDR1 and CDR2: SGHRS and YFSETQ. CDR3 nucleotides: TGCGCCAGCAGCTTGGAGGGGAACTATGGCTACACCTTC. Translation gives CASSLEGNYGYTF.

This chain joins TRBV4-1 and TRBJ2-7, with a possible D match to TRBD2 (6 bases). Germline loops: CDR1 MGHRA, CDR2 YSYEKL. Trimming pared 3 bases from V and 7 bases from J, leaving 22 bases between. The CDR3 consists of 16 residues. For the CDR3, the DNA is TGCGCCAGCAGCCAGGACCTAGCGACGGGCTACGGAGAGCAGTACTTC. This translates into CASSQDLATGYGEQYF.

The sample holds one count of this clone. The rearrangement uses TRBV7-9 and TRBJ1-5, with 7 bases lining up with TRBD1. This CDR3 has 15 residues. Germline CDR1 and CDR2: SEHNR and FQNEAQ (reference sequence). Trimming at V came to 5 bases and at J to 7 bases, leaving 11 bases not matched to a gene. The CDR3 loop reads CASSPLGQVGQPQHF. The CDR3 region has the DNA TGTGCCAGCAGCCCCTTAGGACAGGTGGGACAGCCCCAGCATTTT.

This clone has just one count. The V call is TRBV5-1, the J call TRBJ2-5; 9 positions match TRBD1. The CDR3 contains 15 residues. Germline V gene sequence: CDR1 SGHRS, CDR2 YFSETQ. V lost 4 bases to trimming and J lost 5 bases; unmatched junction nucleotides: 9. The CDR3 nucleotides are TGCGCCAGCAGCCCGGGGCCGGACAGGGGTGAGACCCAGTACTTC. This codes for CASSPGPDRGETQYF.

The CDR3 sequence is CASSISSGQETQYF. The DNA of the CDR3 is TGTGCCAGTAGTATTAGTAGCGGGCAAGAGACCCAGTACTTC. The chain recombines TRBV19 with TRBJ2-5, with 7 bases aligning to TRBD2. With V trimmed by 3 bases and J by 2 bases, 3 bases remained unmatched. This CDR3 spans 14 amino acids. CDR1 is LNHDA, CDR2 SQIVND, per germline (reference sequence).

This chain uses TRBV27 with TRBJ1-1, with D hard to call. The V end lost 2 bases, the J end lost 1 base, and 11 bases lay between the germline ends. Germline-derived CDR1 and CDR2 are MNHEY and SMNVEV (reference sequence). The CDR3 is 15 residues long. CDR3 nucleotide sequence: TGTGCCAGCAGTTTAAGTGGGAGGGAGAACACTGAAGCTTTCTTT. Protein sequence: CASSLSGRENTEAFF.

The chain is built from TRBV5-6 and TRBJ1-3, with D unclear. Germline values: CDR1 SGHDT, CDR2 YYEEEE. This CDR3 is built from 16 residues. Trimming removed 1 base at V and 0 bases at J, with 11 bases between. CDR3 in amino acids: CASSLIDQSSGNTIYF. The CDR3 nucleotides are TGTGCCAGCAGCTTGATTGATCAGAGCTCTGGAAACACCATATATTTT.

The V gene is TRBV5-1, the J gene TRBJ1-1, with no clear D. This CDR3 comprises 16 residues. The germline V gene encodes CDR1 SGHRS and CDR2 YFSETQ. V lost 0 bases and J 4 bases, leaving 16 bases between the germline ends. The CDR3 sequence: CASSLAFSLEVTEAFF. In DNA, the CDR3 is TGCGCCAGCAGCTTGGCCTTCTCTCTCGAGGTCACTGAAGCTTTCTTT.

This sequence joins TRBV7-3 and TRBJ2-2; D unresolved. The CDR3 spans 12 residues. The germline CDR1 and CDR2 sequences are SGHTA and FQGTGA. With 5 bases removed from V and 5 bases from J, the gap between germline ends came to 6 bases. CDR3 protein: CASSLGTGELFF. The DNA of the CDR3 is TGTGCCAGCAGCCTTGGGACCGGGGAGCTGTTTTTT. Full variable domain (rest looked up from reference TRBV7-3 and TRBJ2-2): GAGVSQTPSNKVTEKGKYVELRCDPISGHTALYWYRQSLGQGPEFLIYFQGTGAADDSGLPNDRFFAVRPEGSVSTLKIQRTERGDSAVYLCASSLGTGELFFGEGSRLTVL.

The rearrangement uses TRBV27 and TRBJ2-4; D remains unclear. The length of the CDR3 is 13 residues. Per the germline V gene, CDR1 is MNHEY and CDR2 is SMNVEV (reference sequence). V was trimmed by 8 bases and J by 7 bases, leaving 15 bases between them. The CDR3 loop is CASSRSAQNIQYF. In DNA, the CDR3 is TGTGCCAGCTCCAGGTCCGCCCAGAACATTCAGTACTTC.

The V call is TRBV2, the J call TRBJ1-2; TRBD1 might be the D (6 bases). Trimming pared 8 bases from V and 3 bases from J, leaving 13 bases between. The CDR3 covers 13 residues. The germline V gene encodes CDR1 SNHLY and CDR2 FYNNEI. The CDR3 nucleotides read TGTGCCAGCGACACAGGGATTCACTATGGCTACACCTTC. Translation gives CASDTGIHYGYTF.

The chain carries TRBV6-5 and TRBJ1-1; the D is unclear. Looked up from germline, CDR1 is MNHEY and CDR2 is SVGAGI. The CDR3 spans 15 residues. V gave up 0 bases and J gave up 0 bases, with 8 bases separating them. This CDR3 is CASSYSGSLNTEAFF. The CDR3 nucleotides read TGTGCCAGCAGTTACTCGGGATCATTGAACACTGAAGCTTTCTTT.

V and J are TRBV2 and TRBJ1-5, with D possibly being TRBD1 (6 bases). V was shortened by 7 bases and J by 4 bases, with 8 bases between the two germline ends. This CDR3 spans 12 amino acids. The germline V gene has CDR1 SNHLY and CDR2 FYNNEI. The CDR3 DNA follows: TGTGCCAGCACGACAGGTAATCAGCCCCAGCATTTT. Encoded protein: CASTTGNQPQHF.

The J gene is TRBJ2-3, the V gene TRBV10-3; D possibly uses TRBD1 or TRBD2 (5 bases each). Germline V gene data show CDR1 as ENHRY and CDR2 as SYGVKD. V was trimmed by 7 bases and J by 5 bases, leaving 19 bases between them. The CDR3 totals 15 residues. The CDR3 bases are TGTGCCATCACAGACGTAACGGGGCTTGGAGATACGCAGTATTTT. Amino acid sequence: CAITDVTGLGDTQYF.